This TCR beta chain is drawn from a study of long-term antiretroviral therapy in people with HIV. Sequencing relied on immunoSEQ assay v3.0, run at survey level. Method: immunoSEQ multiplex PCR; TCRdb's copy keeps in-frame clones and lacks some. This sample has roughly 38,000 clones, with 80% found just once. The receptor's source is a man aged 25 to 40 with HIV. Specimen: unsorted PBMCs, collected 3.4 years after starting antiretroviral therapy.

The CDR3 nucleotides are TGTGCCAGCAAGGGTACATCTGACTACGAGCAGTACTTC. The encoded protein is CASKGTSDYEQYF. The chain has TRBV11-2 and TRBJ2-7; D remains ambiguous. The germline V gene has CDR1 SGHAT and CDR2 FQNNGV. The CDR3 is 13 residues long. V lost 7 bases, J lost 3 bases, and 13 bases lay in between.